Below are 20 T cell receptor beta chains sequenced from a single sample in a study of CD8 T cells in ankylosing spondylitis. One entry per CDR3 protein results from TCRdb running MiXCR on the 5' RACE reads. The sample has fewer than 250,000 distinct CDR3 sequences; roughly a tenth are singletons. The specimen was blood, either unsorted or a sorted T cell fraction (not recorded which). The receptor source for this set is a male donor with ankylosing spondylitis or in good health (not recorded which).

This clonotype was observed many times. The genes are TRBV5-1 and TRBJ2-1; 7 bases are a match to TRBD2. This CDR3 contains 15 residues. Germline CDR1 and CDR2: SGHRS and YFSETQ. The V gene end was trimmed by 0 bases and the J gene end by 6 bases; junction bases not matched to a gene: 6. In DNA form, the CDR3 reads TGCGCCAGCAGCTTGGAGGCGGGAGCCTTCAATGAGCAGTTCTTC. It specifies CASSLEAGAFNEQFF. The full variable domain, in which reference TRBV5-1 and TRBJ2-1 provide the parts outside the CDR3, is KAGVTQTPRYLIKTRGQQVTLSCSPISGHRSVSWYQQTPGQGLQFLFEYFSETQRNKGNFPGRFSGRQFSNSRSEMNVSTLELGDSALYLCASSLEAGAFNEQFFGPGTRLTVL.

This clonotype was counted many times. V usage is TRBV2 and J usage is TRBJ2-7; perhaps TRBD2 as D (5 bases). Trimming cost V 5 bases and J 3 bases, with 11 bases left between them. Germline V gene sequence: CDR1 SNHLY, CDR2 FYNNEI. CDR3 length: 13 residues. As DNA, the CDR3 is TGTGCCAGCAGTCCTGGACTGATCTACGAGCAGTACTTC. Translating it yields CASSPGLIYEQYF.

This clonotype has ten or more counts. The J gene is TRBJ1-4, the V gene TRBV20-1, with D tentatively TRBD1 (5 bases). Germline-derived CDR1 and CDR2 are DFQATT and SNEGSKA (reference sequence). CDR3 length equals 13 residues. V lost 4 bases, J lost 3 bases, and 9 bases lay in between. The CDR3 loop reads CSANQGPNEKLFF. The CDR3 nucleotides read TGCAGTGCTAACCAGGGACCTAATGAAAAACTGTTTTTT.

This clonotype was seen repeatedly, ten times or more. The gene calls are TRBV5-1 and TRBJ2-7; D remains unclear. From germline, CDR1 is SGHRS and CDR2 YFSETQ. Trimming stripped 4 bases from V and 4 bases from J, with 9 bases between. The CDR3 covers 12 residues. The CDR3 region has the DNA TGCGCCAGCAGCGCAGAAGGGTACGAGCAGTACTTC. This translates into CASSAEGYEQYF.

This clonotype was counted ten times or more. V and J are TRBV5-1 and TRBJ2-7; D remains unclear. This CDR3 is built from 12 residues. V was cut by 0 bases and J by 5 bases, with 6 bases left in between. The germline V gene encodes CDR1 SGHRS and CDR2 YFSETQ. The CDR3, as DNA: TGCGCCAGCAGCTTGGATGGGAACGAGCAGTACTTC. This codes for CASSLDGNEQYF.

The rearrangement joins TRBV12-3 or TRBV12-4 to TRBJ1-1; no clear D gene. The germline V and J ends were trimmed by 7 bases and 1 base, with 10 bases remaining between them. The CDR3 has 13 residues. CDR3 DNA sequence: TGTGCCAGCAACCCAACAGAGAACACTGAAGCTTTCTTT. Translation: CASNPTENTEAFF.

The chain has TRBV5-1 and TRBJ1-1, with D uncertain. The germline gives CDR1 SGHRS, CDR2 YFSETQ. The germline V and J ends were trimmed by 3 bases and 2 bases, with 11 bases remaining between them. The CDR3 has 14 residues. This CDR3 is CASSWRRSNTEAFF. In DNA, the CDR3 is TGCGCCAGCAGCTGGCGGCGGTCTAACACTGAAGCTTTCTTT.

This clonotype was recorded at least ten times. The J gene is TRBJ2-1, the V gene TRBV7-9, with D unclear. The germline CDR1 and CDR2 sequences are SEHNR and FQNEAQ (reference sequence). V gave up 1 base and J gave up 10 bases, with 11 bases separating them. The CDR3 extends over 13 amino acids. This CDR3 reads CASSLGATTEQFF. As DNA, the CDR3 is TGTGCCAGCAGCTTAGGGGCTACTACGGAGCAGTTCTTC.

The chain recombines TRBV20-1 with TRBJ1-5; D gene uncertain. The CDR3 loop spans 12 amino acids. V lost 8 bases, J lost 3 bases, and 11 bases lay in between. Germline loops: CDR1 DFQATT, CDR2 SNEGSKA (reference sequence). CDR3 loop: CSSGRFNQPQHF. DNA for the CDR3: TGCAGTTCCGGGAGATTCAATCAGCCCCAGCATTTT.

This clonotype turned up a few times. This chain joins TRBV20-1 and TRBJ1-2; no clear D gene. This CDR3 has 15 residues. Per the germline V gene, CDR1 is DFQATT and CDR2 is SNEGSKA (reference sequence). With 6 bases removed from V and 0 bases from J, the gap between germline ends came to 17 bases. The CDR3 region is CSAPTGAAANYGYTF. The CDR3 region has the DNA TGCAGTGCCCCCACGGGCGCAGCCGCTAACTATGGCTACACCTTC.

Many counts were recorded for this clonotype. The V and J genes are TRBV9 and TRBJ2-1; the D is unclear. CDR1 SGDLS and CDR2 YYNGEE come from the germline V gene. CDR3 length: 12 amino acids. Deletions cut 0 bases from V and 4 bases from J, with 2 bases between. The CDR3 is CASSVAYNEQFF. The CDR3 coding sequence is TGTGCCAGCAGCGTAGCTTACAATGAGCAGTTCTTC.

This clonotype occurred many times. The chain carries TRBV20-1 and TRBJ1-5, with D unresolved. The CDR3 has 13 amino acids. In germline, CDR1 is DFQATT, CDR2 SNEGSKA (reference sequence). Trimming took off 1 base at V and 4 bases at J, with 8 bases between the two ends. This CDR3 is CSARGQPNQPQHF. The CDR3 DNA reads as TGCAGTGCTAGAGGTCAGCCTAATCAGCCCCAGCATTTT.

This clonotype was recorded at least ten times. The chain is built from TRBV29-1 and TRBJ1-1, with no clear D. The CDR3 is 12 residues long. The V end was cut by 7 bases, the J end by 0 bases, with 9 bases between. Germline-derived CDR1 and CDR2 are SQVTM and ANQGSEA. The CDR3 here is CSGRVMNTEAFF. The CDR3 nucleotides are TGCAGCGGGCGGGTTATGAACACTGAAGCTTTCTTT.

There are many counts of this clonotype. This chain connects TRBV6-5 to TRBJ1-3; no definite D call. Trimming took 2 bases from V and 0 from J, leaving 11 bases between them. Germline V gene lookup returns CDR1 MNHEY and CDR2 SVGAGI. The CDR3 is made up of 16 amino acids. The CDR3 sequence: CASSYGGRSSGNTIYF. The CDR3 DNA reads TGTGCCAGCAGTTACGGAGGACGGTCCTCTGGAAACACCATATATTTT.

This clonotype has a count of ten or more. The V gene is TRBV12-5, the J gene TRBJ2-1, with unresolved D. Trimming stripped 5 bases from V and 2 bases from J, with 13 bases between. Germline V gene lookup returns CDR1 LGHNT and CDR2 FRNRAP. The CDR3 covers 15 residues. The CDR3 region is CASGPSDKPYNEQFF. CDR3 in DNA: TGTGCTAGTGGTCCCTCGGATAAACCCTACAATGAGCAGTTCTTC.

The chain has TRBV5-1 and TRBJ2-3, with 10 bases matching TRBD2. With V trimmed by 2 bases and J by 1 base, 4 bases remained unmatched. The CDR3 covers 16 residues. Germline assignment: CDR1 SGHRS and CDR2 YFSETQ. CDR3 bases: TGCGCCAGCAGCTTTGAGAGCGGGAGGGGCACAGATACGCAGTATTTT. Protein product: CASSFESGRGTDTQYF.

This clonotype showed up many times. V gene TRBV12-3 or TRBV12-4 combines with J gene TRBJ2-4; D is perhaps TRBD1 or TRBD2 (5 bases each). Between the trimmed V and J ends, which lost 4 bases and 4 bases, there was a span of 11 bases. This CDR3 has 14 amino acids. CDR3 protein: CASSSRDRKNIQYF. Written as DNA, the CDR3 is TGTGCCAGCAGTTCGAGGGACCGAAAAAACATTCAGTACTTC.

This clonotype appeared many times. The rearrangement uses TRBV30 and TRBJ1-1; D remains ambiguous. In germline, CDR1 is GTSNPN, CDR2 SVGIG (reference sequence). The V and J ends lost 0 bases and 5 bases respectively, with 10 bases between them. The CDR3 is made up of 13 amino acids. CDR3 coding DNA: TGTGCCTGGAGTGTCGAGGTGAGAACTGAAGCTTTCTTT. Translated: CAWSVEVRTEAFF.

In this sample, this clonotype turned up many times. The chain carries TRBV29-1 and TRBJ2-3; 12 bases agree with TRBD2. The V segment lost 3 bases and the J segment 2 bases; nucleotides outside the gene matches: 9. The CDR3 is 17 amino acids. Germline values: CDR1 SQVTM, CDR2 ANQGSEA. The CDR3 nucleotides read TGCAGCGTTGACTCTAGCGGGGGGGCCGACGCCACAGATACGCAGTATTTT. It encodes CSVDSSGGADATDTQYF.

This clonotype appeared many times. The genes are TRBV6-1 and TRBJ2-1; 7 positions agree with TRBD2. Germline V gene lookup returns CDR1 MNHNS and CDR2 SASEGT. V lost 1 base, J lost 6 bases, and 6 bases stayed unmatched. CDR3 length equals 15 residues. The CDR3 region has the DNA TGTGCCAGCAGTGAAGGCGCGGGAGCGAGCAATGAGCAGTTCTTC. It encodes CASSEGAGASNEQFF.